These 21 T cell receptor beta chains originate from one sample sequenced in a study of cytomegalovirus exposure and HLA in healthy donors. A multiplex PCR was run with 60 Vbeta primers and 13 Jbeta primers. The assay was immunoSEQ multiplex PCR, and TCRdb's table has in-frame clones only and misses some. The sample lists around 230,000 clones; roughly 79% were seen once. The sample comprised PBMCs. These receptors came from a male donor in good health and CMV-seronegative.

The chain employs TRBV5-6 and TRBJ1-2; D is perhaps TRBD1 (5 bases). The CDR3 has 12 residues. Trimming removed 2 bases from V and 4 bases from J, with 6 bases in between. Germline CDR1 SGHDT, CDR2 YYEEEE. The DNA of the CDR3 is TGTGCCAGCAGCTTTACAGGCTATGGCTACACCTTC. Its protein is CASSFTGYGYTF. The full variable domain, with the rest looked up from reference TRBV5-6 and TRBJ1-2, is DAGVTQSPTHLIKTRGQQVTLRCSPKSGHDTVSWYQQALGQGPQFIFQYYEEEERQRGNFPDRFSGHQFPNYSSELNVNALLLGDSALYLCASSFTGYGYTFGSGTRLTVV.

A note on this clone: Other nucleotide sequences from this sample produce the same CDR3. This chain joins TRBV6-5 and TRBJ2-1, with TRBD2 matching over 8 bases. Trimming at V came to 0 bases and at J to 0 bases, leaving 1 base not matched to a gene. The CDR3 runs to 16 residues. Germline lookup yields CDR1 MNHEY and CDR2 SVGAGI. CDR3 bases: TGTGCCAGCAGTTACTCAAGCGGGAGCTCCTACAATGAGCAGTTCTTC. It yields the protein CASSYSSGSSYNEQFF.

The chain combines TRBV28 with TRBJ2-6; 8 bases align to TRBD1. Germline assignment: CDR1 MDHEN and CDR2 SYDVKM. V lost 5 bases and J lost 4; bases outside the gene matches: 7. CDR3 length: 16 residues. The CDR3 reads CASSAQGAQGANVLTF. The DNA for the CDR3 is TGTGCCAGCAGTGCTCAGGGGGCGCAAGGGGCCAACGTCCTGACTTTC.

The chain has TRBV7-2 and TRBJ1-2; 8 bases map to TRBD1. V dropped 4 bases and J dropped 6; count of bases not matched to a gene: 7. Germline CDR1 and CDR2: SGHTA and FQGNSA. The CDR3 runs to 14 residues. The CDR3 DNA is TGTGCCAGCAGCTCCCACACAGGGGGGAATGGCTACACCTTC. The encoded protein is CASSSHTGGNGYTF.

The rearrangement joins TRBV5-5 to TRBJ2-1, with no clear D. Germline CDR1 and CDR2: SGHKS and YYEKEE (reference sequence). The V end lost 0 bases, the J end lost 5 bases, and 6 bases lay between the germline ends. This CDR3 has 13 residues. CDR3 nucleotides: TGTGCCAGCAGCTTGGTTGCGCACAATGAGCAGTTCTTC. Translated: CASSLVAHNEQFF. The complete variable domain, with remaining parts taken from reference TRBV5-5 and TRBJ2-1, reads DAGVTQSPTHLIKTRGQQVTLRCSPISGHKSVSWYQQVLGQGPQFIFQYYEKEERGRGNFPDRFSARQFPNYSSELNVNALLLGDSALYLCASSLVAHNEQFFGPGTRLTVL.

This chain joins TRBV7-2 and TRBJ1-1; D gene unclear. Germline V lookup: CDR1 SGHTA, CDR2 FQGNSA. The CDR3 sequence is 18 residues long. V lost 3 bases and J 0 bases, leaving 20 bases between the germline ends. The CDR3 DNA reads TGTGCCAGCAGCTTCCATGCCTCCGGGTTTGGAATGAACACTGAAGCTTTCTTT. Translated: CASSFHASGFGMNTEAFF.

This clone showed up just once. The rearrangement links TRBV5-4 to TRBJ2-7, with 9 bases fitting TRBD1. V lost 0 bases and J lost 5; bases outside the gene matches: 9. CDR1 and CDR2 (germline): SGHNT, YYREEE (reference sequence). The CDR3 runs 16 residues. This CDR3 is CASSLAGQGLSHEQYF. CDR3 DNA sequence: TGTGCCAGCAGCTTGGCAGGACAGGGGTTATCTCACGAGCAGTACTTC.

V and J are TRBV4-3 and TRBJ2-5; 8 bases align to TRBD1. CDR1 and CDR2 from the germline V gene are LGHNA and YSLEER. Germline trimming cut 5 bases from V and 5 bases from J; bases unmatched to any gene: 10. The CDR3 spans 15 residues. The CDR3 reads CASSLRWTGPETQYF. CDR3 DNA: TGCGCCAGCAGCTTAAGATGGACAGGGCCGGAGACCCAGTACTTC.

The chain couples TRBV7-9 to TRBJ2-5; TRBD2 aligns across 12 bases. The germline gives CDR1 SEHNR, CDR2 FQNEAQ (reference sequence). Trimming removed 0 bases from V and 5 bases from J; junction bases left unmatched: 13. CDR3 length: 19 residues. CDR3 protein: CASSLARGRLAGARETQYF. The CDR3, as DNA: TGTGCCAGCAGCTTAGCGAGGGGAAGACTAGCGGGGGCGCGGGAGACCCAGTACTTC.

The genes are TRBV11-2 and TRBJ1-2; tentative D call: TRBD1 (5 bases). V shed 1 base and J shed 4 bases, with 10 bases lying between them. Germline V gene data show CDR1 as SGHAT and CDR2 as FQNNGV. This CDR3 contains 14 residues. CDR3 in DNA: TGTGCCAGCAGCTTAGCAGGGTCCATCTATGGCTACACCTTC. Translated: CASSLAGSIYGYTF. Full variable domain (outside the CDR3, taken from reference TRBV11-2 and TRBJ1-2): EAGVAQSPRYKIIEKRQSVAFWCNPISGHATLYWYQQILGQGPKLLIQFQNNGVVDDSQLPKDRFSAERLKGVDSTLKIQPAKLEDSAVYLCASSLAGSIYGYTFGSGTRLTVV.

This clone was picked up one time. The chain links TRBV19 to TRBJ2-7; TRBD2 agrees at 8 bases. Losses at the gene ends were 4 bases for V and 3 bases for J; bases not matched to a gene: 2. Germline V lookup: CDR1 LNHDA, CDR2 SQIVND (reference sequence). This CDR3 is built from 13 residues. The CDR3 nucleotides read TGTGCCAGTAGTAATAGCGGGGACTACGAGCAGTACTTC. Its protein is CASSNSGDYEQYF.

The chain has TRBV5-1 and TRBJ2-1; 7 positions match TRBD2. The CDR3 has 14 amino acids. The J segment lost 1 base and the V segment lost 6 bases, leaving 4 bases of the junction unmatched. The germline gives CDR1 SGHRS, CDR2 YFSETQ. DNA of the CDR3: TGCGCCAGCAATGGCGGGGGATCCTACAATGAGCAGTTCTTC. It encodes CASNGGGSYNEQFF.

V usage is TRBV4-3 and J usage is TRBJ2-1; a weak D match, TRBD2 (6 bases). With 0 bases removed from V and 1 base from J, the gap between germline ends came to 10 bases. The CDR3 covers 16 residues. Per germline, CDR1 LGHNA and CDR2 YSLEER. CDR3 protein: CASSQDRRGSYNEQFF. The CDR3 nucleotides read TGCGCCAGCAGCCAAGATCGTCGGGGGTCCTACAATGAGCAGTTCTTC.

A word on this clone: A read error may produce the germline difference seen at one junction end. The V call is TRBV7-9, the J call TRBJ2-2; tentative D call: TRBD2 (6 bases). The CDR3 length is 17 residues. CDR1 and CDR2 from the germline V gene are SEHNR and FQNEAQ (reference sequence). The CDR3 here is CSSSYPVGEASPGELFF. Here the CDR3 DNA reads TGTTCCAGCAGCTATCCGGTGGGGGAGGCTAGTCCCGGGGAGCTGTTTTTT.

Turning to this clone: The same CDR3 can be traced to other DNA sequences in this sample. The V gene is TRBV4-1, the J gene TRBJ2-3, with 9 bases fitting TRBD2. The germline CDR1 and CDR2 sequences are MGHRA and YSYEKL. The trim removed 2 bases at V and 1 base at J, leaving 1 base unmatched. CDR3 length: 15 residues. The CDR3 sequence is CASSQIAGGTDTQYF. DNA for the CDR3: TGCGCCAGCAGCCAAATAGCGGGAGGCACAGATACGCAGTATTTT.

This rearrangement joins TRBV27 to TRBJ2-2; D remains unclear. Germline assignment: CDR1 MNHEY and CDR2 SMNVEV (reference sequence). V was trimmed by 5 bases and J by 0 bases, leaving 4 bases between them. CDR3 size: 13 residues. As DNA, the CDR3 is TGTGCCAGCAGTGCGTCGAACACCGGGGAGCTGTTTTTT. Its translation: CASSASNTGELFF.

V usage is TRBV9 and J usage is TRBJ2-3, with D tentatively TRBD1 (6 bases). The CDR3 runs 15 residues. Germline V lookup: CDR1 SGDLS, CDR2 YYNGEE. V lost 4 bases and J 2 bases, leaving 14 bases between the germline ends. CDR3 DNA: TGTGCCAGCAGCAAGGGGGATACCCTCACAGATACGCAGTATTTT. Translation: CASSKGDTLTDTQYF.

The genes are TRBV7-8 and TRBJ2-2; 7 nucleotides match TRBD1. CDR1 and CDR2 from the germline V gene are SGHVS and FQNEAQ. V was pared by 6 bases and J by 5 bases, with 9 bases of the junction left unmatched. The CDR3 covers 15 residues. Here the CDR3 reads CASRTRDSRTGELFF. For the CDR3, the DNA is TGTGCCAGCAGAACCCGGGACAGTAGGACCGGGGAGCTGTTTTTT.

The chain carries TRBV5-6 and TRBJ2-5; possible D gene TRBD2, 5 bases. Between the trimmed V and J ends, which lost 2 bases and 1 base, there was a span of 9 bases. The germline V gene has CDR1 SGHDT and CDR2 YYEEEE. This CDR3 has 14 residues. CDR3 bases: TGTGCCAGCAGCTTATCAGCGGTCCAAGAGACCCAGTACTTC. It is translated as CASSLSAVQETQYF.

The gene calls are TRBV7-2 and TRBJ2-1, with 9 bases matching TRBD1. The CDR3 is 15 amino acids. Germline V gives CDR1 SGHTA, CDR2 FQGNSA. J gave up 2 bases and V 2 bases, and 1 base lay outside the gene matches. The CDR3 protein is CASSLRTGAYNEQFF. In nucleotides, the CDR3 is TGTGCCAGCAGCTTAAGGACAGGGGCCTACAATGAGCAGTTCTTC.

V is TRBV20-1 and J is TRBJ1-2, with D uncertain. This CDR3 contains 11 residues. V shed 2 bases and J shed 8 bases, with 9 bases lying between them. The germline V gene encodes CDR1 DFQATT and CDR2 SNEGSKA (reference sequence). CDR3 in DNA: TGCAGTGCTAGATACGAGCAAGGCTACACCTTC. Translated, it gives CSARYEQGYTF.